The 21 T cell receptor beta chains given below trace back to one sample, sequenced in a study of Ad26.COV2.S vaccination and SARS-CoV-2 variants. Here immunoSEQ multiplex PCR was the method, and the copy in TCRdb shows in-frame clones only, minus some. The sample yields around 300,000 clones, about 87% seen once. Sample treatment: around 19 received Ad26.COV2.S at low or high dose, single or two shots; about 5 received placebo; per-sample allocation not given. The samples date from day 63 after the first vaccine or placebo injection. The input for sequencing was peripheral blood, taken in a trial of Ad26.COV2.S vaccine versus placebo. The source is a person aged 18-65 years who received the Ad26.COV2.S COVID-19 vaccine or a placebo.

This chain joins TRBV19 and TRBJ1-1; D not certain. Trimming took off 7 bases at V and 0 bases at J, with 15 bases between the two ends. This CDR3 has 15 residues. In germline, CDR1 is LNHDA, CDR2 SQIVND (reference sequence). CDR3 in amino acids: CASTPLVNMNTEAFF. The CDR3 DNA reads TGTGCCAGTACCCCCCTCGTTAATATGAACACTGAAGCTTTCTTT.

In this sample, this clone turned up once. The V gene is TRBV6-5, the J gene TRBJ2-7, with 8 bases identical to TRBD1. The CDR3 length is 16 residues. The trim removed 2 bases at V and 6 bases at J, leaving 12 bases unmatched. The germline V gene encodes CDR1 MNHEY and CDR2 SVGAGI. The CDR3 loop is CASSYKGQAALGEQYF. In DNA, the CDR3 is TGTGCCAGCAGTTACAAGGGACAGGCCGCCTTGGGCGAGCAGTACTTC.

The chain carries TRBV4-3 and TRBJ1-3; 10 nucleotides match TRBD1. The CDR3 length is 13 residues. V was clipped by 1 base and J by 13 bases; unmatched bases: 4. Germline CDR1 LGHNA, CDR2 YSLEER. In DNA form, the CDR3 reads TGCGCCAGCAGCCAAGGGGACAGGGGTTCAATATATTTT. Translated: CASSQGDRGSIYF.

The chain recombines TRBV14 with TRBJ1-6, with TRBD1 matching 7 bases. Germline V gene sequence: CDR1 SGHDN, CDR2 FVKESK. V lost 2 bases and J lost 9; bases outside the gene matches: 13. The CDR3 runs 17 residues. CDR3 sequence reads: CASSQFPLRGSGSPLHF. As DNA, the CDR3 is TGTGCCAGCAGCCAATTTCCCCTCAGGGGGTCGGGTTCACCCCTCCACTTT.

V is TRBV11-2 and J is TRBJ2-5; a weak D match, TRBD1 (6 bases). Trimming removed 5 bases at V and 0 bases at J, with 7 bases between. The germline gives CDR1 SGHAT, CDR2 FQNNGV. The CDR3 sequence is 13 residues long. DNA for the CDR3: TGTGCCAGCAGCCGGGACAACCAAGAGACCCAGTACTTC. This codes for CASSRDNQETQYF.

CDR3 protein: CASSEDGSNYGYTF. Written as DNA, the CDR3 is TGTGCCAGCAGTGAAGATGGATCTAACTATGGCTACACCTTC. The chain combines TRBV2 with TRBJ1-2; D gene unclear. With 1 base removed from V and 0 bases from J, the gap between germline ends came to 6 bases. CDR3 length equals 14 residues. CDR1 is SNHLY, CDR2 FYNNEI, per germline.

The CDR3 DNA follows: TGTGCCAGCAGCCAGGGGGCATCCGGAAACACCATATATTTT. Translated, it gives CASSQGASGNTIYF. V is TRBV6-5 and J is TRBJ1-3; 8 positions agree with TRBD1. The CDR3 spans 14 residues. Germline trimming cut 6 bases from V and 4 bases from J; bases unmatched to any gene: 5. Looked up from germline, CDR1 is MNHEY and CDR2 is SVGAGI.

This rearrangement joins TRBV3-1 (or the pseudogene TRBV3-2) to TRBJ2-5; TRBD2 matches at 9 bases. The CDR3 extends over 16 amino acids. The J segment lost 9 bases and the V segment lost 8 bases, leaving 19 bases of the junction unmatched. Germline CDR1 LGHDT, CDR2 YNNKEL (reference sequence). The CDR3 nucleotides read TGTGCCAGCCATAGCGGGGGCAAAACTCTAAGAGTGGCCCAGTACTTC. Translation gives CASHSGGKTLRVAQYF.

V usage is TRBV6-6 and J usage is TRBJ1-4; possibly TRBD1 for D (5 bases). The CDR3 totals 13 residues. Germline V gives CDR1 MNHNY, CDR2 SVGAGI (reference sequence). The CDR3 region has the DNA TGTTTAGTAGAGGGCTCTAGGGAGAAAGGGGTGTTTTTT. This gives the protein CLVEGSREKGVFF.

CDR3 in amino acids: CASSYQRTTYNEQFF. The CDR3 DNA is TGTGCCAGCAGTTACCAAAGGACTACTTACAATGAGCAGTTCTTC. The chain combines TRBV6-2 or TRBV6-3 with TRBJ2-1, with TRBD2 as a possible D gene (6 bases). The CDR3 is made up of 15 amino acids. V lost 2 bases and J lost 4, with 12 bases in between. CDR1 MNHEY and CDR2 SVGEGT come from the germline V gene.

CDR3 residues: CASSYLASYEQYF. In nucleotides, the CDR3 is TGTGCCAGCAGCTACTTGGCTTCCTACGAGCAGTACTTC. The genes are TRBV11-3 and TRBJ2-7; D gene uncertain. CDR1 is SGHNT, CDR2 YENEEA, per germline. This CDR3 spans 13 amino acids. Trimming shortened V by 4 bases and J by 1 base, and 8 bases separated the two germline ends.

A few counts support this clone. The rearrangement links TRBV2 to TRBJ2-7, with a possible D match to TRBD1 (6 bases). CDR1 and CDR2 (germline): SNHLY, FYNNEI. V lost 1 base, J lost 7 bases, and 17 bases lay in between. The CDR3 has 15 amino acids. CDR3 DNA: TGTGCCAGCAGTGAAGGACAGGAGACGCTACGAGAGCAGTACTTC. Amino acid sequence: CASSEGQETLREQYF. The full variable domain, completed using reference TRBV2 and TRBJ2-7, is EPEVTQTPSHQVTQMGQEVILRCVPISNHLYFYWYRQILGQKVEFLVSFYNNEISEKSEIFDDQFSVERPDGSNFTLKIRSTKLEDSAMYFCASSEGQETLREQYFGPGTRLTVT.

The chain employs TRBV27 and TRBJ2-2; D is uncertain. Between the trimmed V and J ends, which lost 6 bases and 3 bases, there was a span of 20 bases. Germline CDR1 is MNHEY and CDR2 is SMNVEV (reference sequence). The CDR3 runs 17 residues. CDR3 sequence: CASRYKVGLRDTGELFF. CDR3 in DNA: TGTGCCAGCAGGTATAAAGTAGGGCTGAGAGACACCGGGGAGCTGTTTTTT.

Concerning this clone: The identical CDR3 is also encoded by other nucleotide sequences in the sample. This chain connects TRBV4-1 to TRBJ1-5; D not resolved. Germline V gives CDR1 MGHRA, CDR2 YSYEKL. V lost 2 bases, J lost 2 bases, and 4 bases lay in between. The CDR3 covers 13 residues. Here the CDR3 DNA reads TGCGCCAGCAGCCAAAGGGGCAATCAGCCCCAGCATTTT. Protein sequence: CASSQRGNQPQHF.

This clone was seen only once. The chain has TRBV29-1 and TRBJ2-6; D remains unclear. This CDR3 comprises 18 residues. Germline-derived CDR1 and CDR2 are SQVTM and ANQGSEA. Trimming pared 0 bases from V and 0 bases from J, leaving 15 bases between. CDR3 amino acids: CSVEDLGRRSSGANVLTF. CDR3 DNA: TGCAGCGTTGAAGATTTAGGCCGGAGATCCTCTGGGGCCAACGTCCTGACTTTC.

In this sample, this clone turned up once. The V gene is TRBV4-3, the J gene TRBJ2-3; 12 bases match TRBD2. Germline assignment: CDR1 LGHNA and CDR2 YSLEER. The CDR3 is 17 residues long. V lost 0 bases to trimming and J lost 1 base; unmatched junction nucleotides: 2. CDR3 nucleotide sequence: TGCGCCAGCAGCCAAGAGTGGACTAGCGGGGGCACAGATACGCAGTATTTT. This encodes CASSQEWTSGGTDTQYF.

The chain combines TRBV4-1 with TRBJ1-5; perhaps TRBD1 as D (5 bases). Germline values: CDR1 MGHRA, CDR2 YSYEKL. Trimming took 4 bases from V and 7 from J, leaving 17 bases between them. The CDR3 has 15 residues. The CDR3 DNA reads TGCGCCAGCAGCCCCAGCCCCAGGGCCGACCAGCCCCAGCATTTT. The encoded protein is CASSPSPRADQPQHF.

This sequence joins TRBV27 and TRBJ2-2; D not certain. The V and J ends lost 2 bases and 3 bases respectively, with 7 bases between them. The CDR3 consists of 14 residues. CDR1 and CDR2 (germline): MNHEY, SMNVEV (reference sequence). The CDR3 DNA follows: TGTGCCAGCAGTTTAGACCACCACACCGGGGAGCTGTTTTTT. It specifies CASSLDHHTGELFF.

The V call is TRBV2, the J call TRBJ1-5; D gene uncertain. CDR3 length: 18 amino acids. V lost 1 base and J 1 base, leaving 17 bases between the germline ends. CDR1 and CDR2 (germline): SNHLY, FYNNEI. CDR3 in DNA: TGTGCCAGCAGTGAAGGGTTCGGGGAGTGGTTGAGCAATCAGCCCCAGCATTTT. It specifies CASSEGFGEWLSNQPQHF.

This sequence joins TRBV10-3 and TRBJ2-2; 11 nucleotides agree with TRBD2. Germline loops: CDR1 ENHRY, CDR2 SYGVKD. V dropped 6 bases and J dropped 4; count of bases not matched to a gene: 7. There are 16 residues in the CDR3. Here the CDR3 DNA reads TGTGCCATCAGGATAGCGGGAGGGCTAGGCACCGGGGAGCTGTTTTTT. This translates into CAIRIAGGLGTGELFF.

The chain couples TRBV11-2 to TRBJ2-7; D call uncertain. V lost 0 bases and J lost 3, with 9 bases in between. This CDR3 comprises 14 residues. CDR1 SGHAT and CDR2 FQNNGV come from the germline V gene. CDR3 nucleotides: TGTGCCAGCAGCTTAGATGCCGCTAACTACGAGCAGTACTTC. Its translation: CASSLDAANYEQYF.